What follows are 8 T cell receptor beta chains derived from one specimen sequenced in a study of blood T cell repertoires in COVID-19. Assay: immunoSEQ multiplex PCR; the TCRdb copy retains only in-frame clones and omits some. Counted here are fewer than 250,000 clones, about 86% occurring once; the ten biggest clones make up about 9.8%. The specimen was PBMCs or T cells enriched from blood (not recorded which). The receptors were gathered from a woman aged 45-60 years with acute COVID-19.

The J gene is TRBJ1-2, the V gene TRBV6-1; 9 bases agree with TRBD1. V lost 3 bases, J lost 1 base, and 3 bases stayed unmatched. Germline V gene lookup returns CDR1 MNHNS and CDR2 SASEGT. The CDR3 consists of 15 residues. The CDR3 DNA reads as TGTGCCAGCAGTGAGGGGACAGGGAGTAACTATGGCTACACCTTC. Translation gives CASSEGTGSNYGYTF.

Remarks on this clone: The same CDR3 also results from other DNA sequences found in this sample. This chain connects TRBV7-9 to TRBJ1-3, with D possibly TRBD1 on 6 matching bases. This CDR3 contains 15 residues. With 1 base removed from V and 0 bases from J, the gap between germline ends came to 7 bases. Germline CDR1 SEHNR, CDR2 FQNEAQ (reference sequence). The CDR3 sequence is CASSLVQGSGNTIYF. The CDR3 DNA sequence: TGTGCCAGCAGCTTAGTACAGGGCTCTGGAAACACCATATATTTT.

The chain combines TRBV6-4 with TRBJ2-1, with 9 bases aligning to TRBD2. Germline values: CDR1 MRHNA, CDR2 SNTAGT. Trimming cost V 4 bases and J 1 base; bases outside gene matches: 5. The CDR3 runs 16 residues. CDR3 region: CASSATRGGSYNEQFF. The CDR3 bases are TGTGCCAGCAGTGCGACGCGGGGGGGTTCCTACAATGAGCAGTTCTTC.

The DNA for the CDR3 is TGTGCCAGCAGCCGCGAGCTAGTAGAGACCCAGTACTTC. Encoded protein: CASSRELVETQYF. The V gene is TRBV7-2, the J gene TRBJ2-5; D gene uncertain. The V end was cut by 5 bases, the J end by 4 bases, with 11 bases between. Per germline, CDR1 SGHTA and CDR2 FQGNSA. The CDR3 totals 13 residues.

This rearrangement joins TRBV7-2 to TRBJ2-5; TRBD2 might be the D (6 bases). Germline values: CDR1 SGHTA, CDR2 FQGNSA. The CDR3 is 15 amino acids. V lost 5 bases and J 4 bases, leaving 17 bases between the germline ends. For the CDR3, the DNA is TGTGCCAGCAGCCGGGAGTTCAGGTCGGGAGAGACCCAGTACTTC. It is translated as CASSREFRSGETQYF.

This rearrangement joins TRBV15 to TRBJ2-3, with a tentative D call TRBD2 (6 bases). V was cut by 0 bases and J by 5 bases, with 12 bases left in between. The V gene's germline CDR1 is LNHNV and CDR2 YYDKDF (reference sequence). This CDR3 contains 15 residues. The CDR3 loop reads CATSREGLGGDTQYF. The CDR3, as DNA: TGTGCCACCAGCAGAGAGGGATTGGGGGGAGATACGCAGTATTTT.

CDR3 sequence: CASSFLQGARTEAFF. The DNA for the CDR3 is TGTGCCAGCAGTTTCCTACAGGGGGCCCGGACTGAAGCTTTCTTT. The chain uses TRBV27 and TRBJ1-1, with 9 bases lining up with TRBD1. With 3 bases clipped from V and 5 bases from J, the junction kept 7 bases outside the gene matches. The CDR3 extends over 15 amino acids. CDR1 is MNHEY, CDR2 SMNVEV, per germline (reference sequence).

J is TRBJ2-7 and V is TRBV15, with 8 positions matching TRBD1. This CDR3 contains 14 residues. The V and J ends lost 1 base and 6 bases, in that order; junction bases with no gene match: 5. The V gene's germline CDR1 is LNHNV and CDR2 YYDKDF (reference sequence). CDR3 sequence: CATSRVGTGGEQYF. CDR3 DNA sequence: TGTGCCACCAGCAGAGTCGGAACAGGGGGCGAGCAGTACTTC.